This T cell receptor (beta chain) was profiled in a study of T cells in tuberculosis. Study as a whole: Samples predate treatment or fall within its first 7 days.

The time point here: new active TB diagnosis, blood taken before or within 7 days of starting treatment. CDR3 length: 16 residues. Germline V gene sequence: CDR1 SNHLY, CDR2 FYNNEI. Trimming shortened V by 4 bases and J by 7 bases, and 17 bases separated the two germline ends. Clones were sequenced by immunoSEQ multiplex PCR, and TCRdb holds only the in-frame ones, with some missing. The sample yields some 34,000 clones, approximately 90% seen once. This chain joins TRBV2 and TRBJ1-6, with D possibly TRBD1 on 6 matching bases. Sequenced material: PBMCs, taken at tuberculosis diagnosis. This TCR derives from an adult with tuberculosis. The CDR3 loop reads CASSVMGGAQNSPLHF. The CDR3 nucleotides read TGTGCCAGCAGTGTAATGGGGGGGGCGCAGAATTCACCCCTCCACTTT.